One and the same sample provided the 4 T cell receptor beta chains below, sequenced in a study of regulatory T cells. For these TCRs, the target antigens are not known. Findings of the study overall: Hydrophobic residues at CDR3 positions 6 and 7 were enriched in conventional CD4+ T cells of CD3G-deficient patients.

The primer mix had 52 TRBV and 13 TRBJ primers. Sequencing was performed with immunoSEQ multiplex PCR; in TCRdb, only in-frame clones are kept and a portion is missing. Of about 34,000 clones listed, 93% are singletons. Sequencing was performed on conventional CD4+ T cells sorted from blood. Receptors originate from a child aged 2 to 15 with CD3G deficiency.

This clone was observed a single time. The V and J genes are TRBV5-1 and TRBJ2-7; D assignment may be TRBD1 or TRBD2 (5 bases each). Germline loops: CDR1 SGHRS, CDR2 YFSETQ. The CDR3 is made up of 15 amino acids. Trimming took 0 bases from V and 6 from J, leaving 16 bases between them. CDR3 nucleotides: TGCGCCAGCAGCTTGGCCGGGGACGGCGTCTCCGAGCAGTACTTC. Residues: CASSLAGDGVSEQYF.

In nucleotides, the CDR3 is TGTGCCAGCAGCTTCGGGGGGGGACGCGGGTACCAAGAGACCCAGTACTTC. This gives the protein CASSFGGGRGYQETQYF. The chain carries TRBV7-9 and TRBJ2-5; 8 bases are a match to TRBD2. Trimming at V came to 3 bases and at J to 0 bases, leaving 9 bases not matched to a gene. The CDR3 is 17 amino acids. Germline V gene lookup returns CDR1 SEHNR and CDR2 FQNEAQ (reference sequence).

The chain links TRBV28 to TRBJ1-3; no reliable D call. Trimming shortened V by 6 bases and J by 3 bases, and 9 bases separated the two germline ends. Germline CDR1 reads MDHEN; CDR2 reads SYDVKM. CDR3 length: 13 residues. The CDR3 DNA reads as TGTGCCAGCAGCTTACCCGGTGGAAACACCATATATTTT. Amino acids: CASSLPGGNTIYF.

This CDR3 is CASSRGGREAPLYEQYF. CDR3 DNA: TGTGCCAGCAGCCGGGGAGGGCGGGAGGCTCCCCTCTACGAGCAGTACTTC. This chain joins TRBV7-8 and TRBJ2-7, with 8 bases identical to TRBD2. Germline CDR1 is SGHVS and CDR2 is FQNEAQ. V lost 5 bases to trimming and J lost 3 bases; unmatched junction nucleotides: 15. This CDR3 contains 17 residues.